This T cell receptor beta chain stems from a study of T cell changes during pregnancy in multiple sclerosis. J was trimmed by 4 bases and V by 0 bases; bases with no gene match: 9. CDR1 SNHLY and CDR2 FYNNEI come from the germline V gene. This CDR3 is 17 amino acids long. Sequencing was performed with immunoSEQ multiplex PCR; in TCRdb, only in-frame clones are kept and a portion is missing. The sample lists about 130,000 clones, about 96% occurring once. The clonotype was recovered from a female donor with multiple sclerosis, enrolled in a pregnancy study. This chain joins TRBV2 and TRBJ1-3, with TRBD1 matching 7 bases. Specimen: peripheral blood, collected after pregnancy. This CDR3 reads CASSEALLRGPGNTIYF. The CDR3 region has the DNA TGTGCCAGCAGTGAAGCGCTTCTGAGGGGGCCGGGAAACACCATATATTTT.